This note documents a single T cell receptor (beta chain) sequence. The target antigen is unknown. This specimen comes from a study of cytomegalovirus exposure and HLA in healthy donors. Whole-study context: One earlier analysis, a look at approximately 190 million T cells, found 100 million to 130 million unique TCR beta sequences. Early released data comprised tens of millions of unique TCRs from HLA-typed donors.

Findings and caveats of the study: CMV antigen specificity was confirmed in vitro for a few CMV-associated chains.

The PCR employed 60 Vbeta primers together with 13 Jbeta primers. Libraries were prepared by immunoSEQ multiplex PCR; TCRdb keeps only in-frame clonotypes and omits some of them. The sample records approximately 200,000 clones, roughly 80% being singletons. The CDR3 has 15 amino acids. Germline V lookup: CDR1 MDHEN, CDR2 SYDVKM. V was clipped by 5 bases and J by 3 bases, with 17 bases between them. This TCR was sampled from a woman aged 45-59 years in good health and CMV-seropositive. The genes are TRBV28 and TRBJ2-7, with TRBD2 as a possible D gene (6 bases). The specimen sequenced was PBMCs. The CDR3 DNA sequence: TGTGCCAGCAGTCGGGGCGCAGAGGGACTCTACGAGCAGTACTTC. Protein: CASSRGAEGLYEQYF.